The T cell receptor (beta chain) under discussion was sequenced for a study of CD4 T cells in relation to SARS-CoV-2 and coronaviruses. Before the COVID-19 pandemic, during about 2010-2018, CD4+ T cells were taken from unexposed donors. After about 11 days of culture, CD4+ T cells were isolated. A few million PBMCs per well were cultured with about 9.4 IU/ml IL-2. This CDR3 is 14 amino acids long. Between the trimmed V and J ends, which lost 4 bases and 7 bases, there was a span of 12 bases. Germline V lookup: CDR1 SGDLS, CDR2 YYNGEE. Findings and limits, study-wide: Approximately 65% of donors had memory CD4+ clonotypes crossrecognizing SARS-CoV-2 and common cold coronavirus spike.

Sequencing was performed with immunoSEQ multiplex PCR; in TCRdb, only in-frame clones are kept and a portion is missing. This table holds under 20,000 clones, around 75% found once. About this clone: The antigen is not known.

The chain links TRBV9 to TRBJ1-6; TRBD1 might be the D (6 bases). This TCR was recovered from a human donor in good health. Sequenced material: CD4+ T cells from PBMCs, cultured in vitro. In DNA form, the CDR3 reads TGTGCCAGCAGCCCCCGGGACACCAATTCACCCCTCCACTTT. Encoded protein: CASSPRDTNSPLHF.